This T cell receptor beta chain appears in the sequencing data of a study of T cells in Graves' hyperthyroidism and ophthalmopathy. This clonotype was detected ten times or more. Trimming stripped 2 bases from V and 9 bases from J, with 23 bases between. This CDR3 is 17 amino acids long. Looked up from germline, CDR1 is MNHEY and CDR2 is SMNVEV (reference sequence). Amplification targeted TCR beta CDR3 regions from RNA transcripts. An initial round of RT-PCR targeting the TCR CDR3 relied on the HTBI primer set. In TCRdb, the multiplex PCR reads were re-called with MiXCR into one record per CDR3 protein. The data contain more than 350,000 distinct CDR3 sequences, about 17% of them seen just once; the ten biggest clones take up 30% to 35%.

The V gene is TRBV27, the J gene TRBJ2-1; D unresolved. The TCR was taken from a woman aged 30 to 39 with Graves' hyperthyroidism that later progressed to Graves' ophthalmopathy. Sequencing used blood. This chain's CDR3 is CASSLESSTYLQGEQFF. The CDR3 DNA follows: TGTGCCAGCAGTTTAGAATCGAGTACTTATCTACAAGGTGAGCAGTTCTTC.